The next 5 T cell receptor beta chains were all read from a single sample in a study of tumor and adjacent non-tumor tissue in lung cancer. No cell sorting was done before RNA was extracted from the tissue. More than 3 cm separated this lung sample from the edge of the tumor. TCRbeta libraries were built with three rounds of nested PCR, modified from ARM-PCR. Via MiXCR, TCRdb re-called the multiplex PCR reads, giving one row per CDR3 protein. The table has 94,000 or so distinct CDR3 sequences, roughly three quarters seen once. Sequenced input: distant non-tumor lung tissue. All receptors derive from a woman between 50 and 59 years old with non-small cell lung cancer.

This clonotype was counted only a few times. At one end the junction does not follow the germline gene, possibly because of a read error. The CDR3 here is CSAPTSGQETQHF. The CDR3 bases are TGCAGTGCCCCGACTAGCGGCCAAGAGACCCAGCACTTC. The chain carries TRBV20-1 and TRBJ2-5, with TRBD2 identical over 9 bases. There are 13 residues in the CDR3. Germline assignment: CDR1 DFQATT and CDR2 SNEGSKA (reference sequence).

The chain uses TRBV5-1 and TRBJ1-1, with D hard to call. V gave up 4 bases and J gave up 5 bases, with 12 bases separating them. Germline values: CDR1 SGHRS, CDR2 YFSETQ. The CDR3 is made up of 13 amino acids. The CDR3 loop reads CASSPDAKTEAFF. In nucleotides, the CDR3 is TGCGCCAGCAGCCCAGATGCGAAGACTGAAGCTTTCTTT.

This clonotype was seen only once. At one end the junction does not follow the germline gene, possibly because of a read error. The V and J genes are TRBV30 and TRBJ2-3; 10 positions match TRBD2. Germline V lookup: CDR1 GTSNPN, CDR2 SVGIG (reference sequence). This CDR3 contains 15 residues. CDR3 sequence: CAWSPLAGARYTRYF. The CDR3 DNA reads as TGTGCCTGGAGTCCTCTAGCGGGAGCGAGATATACGCGGTATTTT.

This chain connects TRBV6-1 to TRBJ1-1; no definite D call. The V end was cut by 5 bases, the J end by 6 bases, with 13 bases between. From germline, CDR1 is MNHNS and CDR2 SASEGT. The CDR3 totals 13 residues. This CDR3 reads CASSIPPGAEAFF. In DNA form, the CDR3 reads TGTGCCAGCAGTATCCCCCCGGGTGCTGAAGCTTTCTTT.

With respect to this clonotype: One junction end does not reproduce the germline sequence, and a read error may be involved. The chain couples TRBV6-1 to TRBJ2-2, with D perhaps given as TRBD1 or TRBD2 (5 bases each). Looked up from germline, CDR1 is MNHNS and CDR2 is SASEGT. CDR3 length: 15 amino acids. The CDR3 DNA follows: TGTGCTAGCAGTGATCAGGACACCCACACCGGGGAACTGCTTTTT. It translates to CASSDQDTHTGELLF.